Listed here is a single T cell receptor (beta chain). Its antigen is currently unknown. There are 14 residues in the CDR3. V was pared by 6 bases and J by 7 bases, with 8 bases of the junction left unmatched. Germline V gives CDR1 SNHLY, CDR2 FYNNEI. This entry is derived from a study of vaccination and CD4 T cells after COVID-19. Treatment indicated: roughly 10-day PBMC culture with coronavirus spike peptide pools or control peptides (ViraFEST assay). Sequencing of DNA taken from cultured CD4+ T cells relied on the Oncomine TCR Beta short-read assay. A single record per CDR3 protein comes from TCRdb applying MiXCR to the PCR reads. The sample carries roughly 20,000 distinct CDR3 sequences, roughly half recorded once.

Sequenced: CD4+ T cells from blood, cultured in vitro. The rearrangement joins TRBV2 to TRBJ2-7; 11 bases line up with TRBD2. The TCR sequence derives from a human donor who had recovered from COVID-19. DNA for the CDR3: TGTGCCAGCAGCAAACTAGCGGGAGCTGTAGAGCAGTACTTC. Protein product: CASSKLAGAVEQYF.